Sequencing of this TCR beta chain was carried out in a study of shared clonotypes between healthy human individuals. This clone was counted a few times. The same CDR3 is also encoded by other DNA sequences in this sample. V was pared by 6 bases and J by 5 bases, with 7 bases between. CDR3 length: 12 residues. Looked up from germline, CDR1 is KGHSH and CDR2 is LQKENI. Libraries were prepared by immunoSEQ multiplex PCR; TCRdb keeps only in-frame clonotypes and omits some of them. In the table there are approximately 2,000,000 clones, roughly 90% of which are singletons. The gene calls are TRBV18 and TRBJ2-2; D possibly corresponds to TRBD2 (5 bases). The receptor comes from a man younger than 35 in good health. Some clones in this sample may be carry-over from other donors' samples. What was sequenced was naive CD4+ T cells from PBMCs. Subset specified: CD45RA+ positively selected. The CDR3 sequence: CASSSGTGELFF. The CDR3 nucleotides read TGTGCCAGCTCTTCGGGAACCGGGGAGCTGTTTTTT.